A single sample gave rise to the 27 T cell receptor beta chains below, sequenced in a study of blood T cell repertoires in COVID-19. TCRdb keeps only in-frame clones here, not all; method: immunoSEQ multiplex PCR. This repertoire shows 35,000 to 40,000 clones, 87% found once; its top ten account for roughly 4.7%. Sequenced sample: peripheral blood. These receptors were obtained from a man in his sixties with COVID-19, enrolled during active disease.

The CDR3 spells CASSPRDSEQPQHF. CDR3 sequence (DNA): TGTGCCAGCTCACCGCGGGACAGCGAGCAGCCCCAGCATTTT. The chain has TRBV18 and TRBJ1-5; TRBD1 agrees at 7 bases. This CDR3 is built from 14 residues. CDR1 KGHSH and CDR2 LQKENI come from the germline V gene. The J segment lost 7 bases and the V segment lost 3 bases, leaving 6 bases of the junction unmatched.

The J gene is TRBJ1-1, the V gene TRBV6-6; 12 bases align to TRBD1. This CDR3 contains 14 residues. CDR1 MNHNY and CDR2 SVGAGI come from the germline V gene (reference sequence). Unmatched junction bases numbered 6, after V lost 7 bases and J lost 6 bases. CDR3 in DNA: TGTGCCAGCACCTGGGACAGGGGGCCGGCTGAAGCTTTCTTT. This encodes CASTWDRGPAEAFF.

This rearrangement joins TRBV5-4 to TRBJ2-5; D perhaps matches TRBD2 (7 bases). The CDR3 covers 14 residues. Germline assignment: CDR1 SGHNT and CDR2 YYREEE (reference sequence). Trimming cost V 2 bases and J 5 bases, with 13 bases left between them. CDR3 nucleotide sequence: TGTGCCAGCAGCTTTCCCGGGGGGCTGGAGACCCAGTACTTC. As protein: CASSFPGGLETQYF.

The chain is built from TRBV19 and TRBJ2-7; 8 bases are shared with TRBD2. Trimming cost V 5 bases and J 7 bases; bases outside gene matches: 16. This CDR3 is 16 amino acids long. Germline CDR1 and CDR2: LNHDA and SQIVND (reference sequence). The CDR3: CASSQSGAGVLREQYF. For the CDR3, the DNA is TGTGCCAGTAGTCAATCGGGAGCGGGAGTCCTGAGGGAGCAGTACTTC.

The chain carries TRBV11-1 and TRBJ1-6, with TRBD1 identical over 8 bases. V was clipped by 5 bases and J by 10 bases; unmatched bases: 7. This CDR3 is built from 14 residues. Germline lookup yields CDR1 SGHAT and CDR2 FQDESV (reference sequence). CDR3 bases: TGTGCCAGCAGCCCTCGGACAGGGACCTCACCCCTCCACTTT. Its protein product is CASSPRTGTSPLHF.

The chain combines TRBV5-5 with TRBJ2-7; 11 nucleotides align to TRBD2. The V gene's germline CDR1 is SGHKS and CDR2 YYEKEE (reference sequence). The V segment lost 0 bases and the J segment 3 bases; nucleotides outside the gene matches: 2. The CDR3 length is 15 residues. The CDR3 region has the DNA TGTGCCAGCAGCTTGGTACTAGCGGGAGTCTACGAGCAGTACTTC. This codes for CASSLVLAGVYEQYF.

This clone was observed once. The V and J genes are TRBV28 and TRBJ1-1; D is uncertain. Germline V CDR1 and CDR2: MDHEN, SYDVKM. With 2 bases removed from V and 11 bases from J, the gap between germline ends came to 9 bases. The CDR3 loop spans 11 amino acids. CDR3 in DNA: TGTGCCAGCAGTTTAAGAGGGTGGGCTTTCTTT. As protein: CASSLRGWAFF. The full variable domain, its missing parts supplied by reference TRBV28 and TRBJ1-1, is DVKVTQSSRYLVKRTGEKVFLECVQDMDHENMFWYRQDPGLGLRLIYFSYDVKMKEKGDIPEGYSVSREKKERFSLILESASTNQTSMYLCASSLRGWAFFGQGTRLTVV.

J is TRBJ2-2 and V is TRBV7-9; possibly TRBD1 for D (5 bases). The CDR3 covers 14 residues. The germline V gene encodes CDR1 SEHNR and CDR2 FQNEAQ (reference sequence). Trimming removed 2 bases at V and 6 bases at J, with 10 bases between. CDR3 region: CASSLSGRPGELFF. The CDR3 DNA reads as TGTGCCAGCAGCTTATCAGGGCGCCCCGGGGAGCTGTTTTTT.

The genes are TRBV15 and TRBJ2-6; D is ambiguous. The CDR3 consists of 16 residues. Germline CDR1 reads LNHNV; CDR2 reads YYDKDF (reference sequence). Trimming removed 5 bases from V and 4 bases from J, with 15 bases in between. The CDR3 DNA reads as TGTGCCACCAGCGCACCGGGTAGGCCCGGGGCCAACGTCCTGACTTTC. This codes for CATSAPGRPGANVLTF.

The CDR3 DNA is TGTGCCAGCAGCTTAGCGTTTTTGGGCGCCCAAGGGGACGAGCAGTACTTC. It yields the protein CASSLAFLGAQGDEQYF. V usage is TRBV7-2 and J usage is TRBJ2-7, with a possible D match to TRBD1 (5 bases). The germline gives CDR1 SGHTA, CDR2 FQGNSA. There are 17 residues in the CDR3. Trimming took 0 bases from V and 5 from J, leaving 20 bases between them.

The chain links TRBV20-1 to TRBJ2-1, with a tentative D call TRBD2 (6 bases). In germline, CDR1 is DFQATT, CDR2 SNEGSKA (reference sequence). The CDR3 is made up of 11 amino acids. The V end lost 4 bases, the J end lost 7 bases, and 8 bases lay between the germline ends. Written as DNA, the CDR3 is TGCAGTGCTATTCGGGGGAATGAGCAGTTCTTC. Amino acid sequence: CSAIRGNEQFF.

The sample holds one count of this clone. The chain links TRBV9 to TRBJ2-3, with 10 bases identical to TRBD2. There are 15 residues in the CDR3. Germline V gene lookup returns CDR1 SGDLS and CDR2 YYNGEE. The V gene end was trimmed by 4 bases and the J gene end by 4 bases; junction bases not matched to a gene: 6. CDR3 sequence: CASSPGLAGADTQYF. The CDR3 DNA reads as TGTGCCAGCAGCCCCGGGCTAGCGGGAGCAGATACGCAGTATTTT.

The chain combines TRBV29-1 with TRBJ1-5; no reliable D call. With 6 bases removed from V and 0 bases from J, the gap between germline ends came to 12 bases. The germline gives CDR1 SQVTM, CDR2 ANQGSEA. The CDR3 has 14 amino acids. CDR3 sequence: CSVTGENSNQPQHF. DNA of the CDR3: TGCAGCGTCACCGGGGAAAATAGCAATCAGCCCCAGCATTTT.

This chain's CDR3 is CASSPYNYGYTF. CDR3 nucleotide sequence: TGTGCCAGCAGCCCCTATAACTATGGCTACACCTTC. This rearrangement joins TRBV9 to TRBJ1-2; D unresolved. The CDR3 spans 12 residues. CDR1 and CDR2 (germline): SGDLS, YYNGEE. Trimming left V 4 bases short and J 1 base short, with 5 bases between.

This CDR3 reads CASGEQGSADTQYF. The CDR3 DNA reads as TGTGCCAGCGGAGAACAGGGATCCGCAGATACGCAGTATTTT. V and J are TRBV11-3 and TRBJ2-3; maybe TRBD1 (6 bases). CDR1 is SGHNT, CDR2 YENEEA, per germline. V lost 8 bases, J lost 4 bases, and 16 bases lay in between. This CDR3 contains 14 residues.

The chain links TRBV28 to TRBJ2-5, with a weak D call TRBD2 (5 bases). This CDR3 region has 14 residues. The germline CDR1 and CDR2 sequences are MDHEN and SYDVKM. V lost 2 bases to trimming and J lost 0 bases, with 7 bases between them. The CDR3 here is CASSLGEYQETQYF. CDR3 nucleotide sequence: TGTGCCAGCAGTTTAGGGGAGTACCAAGAGACCCAGTACTTC.

This chain connects TRBV18 to TRBJ2-3, with a possible D match to TRBD2 (6 bases). The V end lost 3 bases, the J end lost 2 bases, and 15 bases lay between the germline ends. The germline V gene encodes CDR1 KGHSH and CDR2 LQKENI. CDR3 length: 16 amino acids. The CDR3 DNA is TGTGCCAGCTCACCGTTAGCGGCCCAACCCACAGATACGCAGTATTTT. Its translation is CASSPLAAQPTDTQYF.

The rearrangement links TRBV6-5 to TRBJ1-1; 7 nucleotides agree with TRBD1. Per the germline V gene, CDR1 is MNHEY and CDR2 is SVGAGI. Trimming cost V 5 bases and J 6 bases; bases outside gene matches: 9. The CDR3 is 14 amino acids. The CDR3 loop reads CASSRGPPKPEAFF. The CDR3 bases are TGTGCCAGCAGTAGGGGGCCACCTAAACCTGAAGCTTTCTTT.

This clone was recorded once. The V call is TRBV27, the J call TRBJ1-5; D may be TRBD1 (5 bases). Trimming took off 2 bases at V and 5 bases at J, with 13 bases between the two ends. Germline assignment: CDR1 MNHEY and CDR2 SMNVEV (reference sequence). The CDR3 has 15 amino acids. This CDR3 is CASSLRGLPHQPQHF. The CDR3 DNA reads TGTGCCAGCAGTTTAAGGGGATTGCCTCATCAGCCCCAGCATTTT.

The gene calls are TRBV18 and TRBJ2-1, with D tentatively TRBD2 (5 bases). The CDR3 has 17 amino acids. The V and J ends lost 1 base and 0 bases respectively, with 13 bases between them. CDR1 is KGHSH, CDR2 LQKENI, per germline. The CDR3 DNA follows: TGTGCCAGCTCACCACTTTATTTGGGGAGCTCCTACAATGAGCAGTTCTTC. This encodes CASSPLYLGSSYNEQFF.

The V and J genes are TRBV7-9 and TRBJ2-2, with 7 bases aligning to TRBD1. The CDR3 has 16 amino acids. V shed 4 bases, J shed 2 bases, and the junction held 7 bases outside the gene matches. CDR1 SEHNR and CDR2 FQNEAQ come from the germline V gene (reference sequence). CDR3 sequence (DNA): TGTGCCAGCAGCTCCGCCGGGACAGTTAACACCGGGGAGCTGTTTTTT. This translates into CASSSAGTVNTGELFF. The full variable domain, completed using reference TRBV7-9 and TRBJ2-2, is DTGVSQNPRHKITKRGQNVTFRCDPISEHNRLYWYRQTLGQGPEFLTYFQNEAQLEKSRLLSDRFSAERPKGSFSTLEIQRTEQGDSAMYLCASSSAGTVNTGELFFGEGSRLTVL.

The V and J genes are TRBV5-4 and TRBJ1-2; D remains unclear. V lost 5 bases, J lost 2 bases, and 10 bases lay in between. This CDR3 has 13 residues. Per the germline V gene, CDR1 is SGHNT and CDR2 is YYREEE (reference sequence). The CDR3 bases are TGTGCCAGCAGGCTTAGAATGAACTATGGCTACACCTTC. It is translated as CASRLRMNYGYTF.

This CDR3 is CASSHGAGRTYNEQFF. The CDR3 DNA is TGTGCCAGCAGCCACGGGGCGGGAAGGACCTACAATGAGCAGTTCTTC. The genes are TRBV5-4 and TRBJ2-1; tentatively, D is TRBD2 (6 bases). The V gene lost 4 bases and the J gene lost 2 bases, with 16 bases spanning the gap. The V gene's germline CDR1 is SGHNT and CDR2 YYREEE (reference sequence). The CDR3 is 16 amino acids.

The chain has TRBV28 and TRBJ1-2; perhaps TRBD1 as D (5 bases). CDR1 is MDHEN and CDR2 is SYDVKM in the germline V gene. The CDR3 length is 16 residues. Trimming removed 6 bases at V and 2 bases at J, with 19 bases between. CDR3 in amino acids: CASREQQGGENYGYTF. The CDR3, as DNA: TGTGCCAGCAGGGAACAGCAGGGAGGTGAGAACTATGGCTACACCTTC.

The chain employs TRBV14 and TRBJ2-4, with 7 bases aligning to TRBD1. After removal of 5 bases from V and 5 bases from J, the junction contained 6 bases not matched to a gene. CDR1 SGHDN and CDR2 FVKESK come from the germline V gene. This CDR3 has 14 residues. Here the CDR3 reads CASSSDRAQNIQYF. The CDR3 coding sequence is TGTGCCAGCAGCTCCGACAGGGCGCAAAACATTCAGTACTTC.

V gene TRBV7-6 combines with J gene TRBJ2-5; TRBD2 aligns across 10 bases. The CDR3 spans 15 residues. CDR1 SGHVS and CDR2 FNYEAQ come from the germline V gene. With V trimmed by 5 bases and J by 5 bases, 8 bases remained unmatched. The CDR3 region is CASSPLAGAGETQYF. CDR3 DNA sequence: TGTGCCAGCAGCCCCCTAGCGGGAGCGGGGGAGACCCAGTACTTC.

V is TRBV6-6 and J is TRBJ2-7; 9 nucleotides match TRBD2. The CDR3 spans 13 residues. Germline CDR1 is MNHNY and CDR2 is SVGAGI (reference sequence). The trim removed 2 bases at V and 6 bases at J, leaving 2 bases unmatched. CDR3 residues: CASSYAGGAEQYF. The DNA of the CDR3 is TGTGCCAGCAGTTACGCGGGAGGGGCCGAGCAGTACTTC.